Below are 26 T cell receptor beta chains sequenced from a single sample in a study of T cell responses to AZD1222 COVID-19 vaccine. The repertoire was sequenced with immunoSEQ multiplex PCR; TCRdb's copy has only in-frame clones and lacks some. Of under 200,000 clones in the sample, about 88% were seen once. This sample comprised peripheral blood, obtained on day 0 of AZD1222 vaccination. The receptors shown here come from an adult in good health.

In DNA form, the CDR3 reads TGTGCCTGGAGTCCACGTTACGAGCAGTACTTC. Translating it yields CAWSPRYEQYF. This chain connects TRBV30 to TRBJ2-7, with unresolved D. Germline lookup yields CDR1 GTSNPN and CDR2 SVGIG (reference sequence). This CDR3 contains 11 residues. Trimming removed 2 bases at V and 4 bases at J, with 6 bases between.

The chain joins TRBV4-1 to TRBJ2-2; 7 bases match TRBD2. The CDR3 totals 14 residues. J gave up 5 bases and V 1 base, and 1 base lay outside the gene matches. Germline CDR1 MGHRA, CDR2 YSYEKL. CDR3 nucleotide sequence: TGCGCCAGCAGCCAAGTGGGGGGGACCGGGGAGCTGTTTTTT. Translated: CASSQVGGTGELFF.

V gene TRBV6-5 combines with J gene TRBJ1-5; D unclear. The CDR3 has 14 residues. Germline assignment: CDR1 MNHEY and CDR2 SVGAGI. Trimming took 6 bases from V and 1 from J, leaving 10 bases between them. CDR3 loop: CASRDHGSNQPQHF. CDR3 DNA sequence: TGTGCCAGCAGGGATCACGGAAGCAATCAGCCCCAGCATTTT.

The rearrangement joins TRBV28 to TRBJ1-4; 7 bases line up with TRBD1. Germline assignment: CDR1 MDHEN and CDR2 SYDVKM. V shed 8 bases, J shed 8 bases, and the junction held 8 bases outside the gene matches. CDR3 size: 13 residues. The CDR3 DNA reads TGTGCCAGCGCGACAGGGACGAGAGAAAAACTGTTTTTT. This codes for CASATGTREKLFF. Based on the CDR3 plus reference TRBV28 and TRBJ1-4, the full variable domain is DVKVTQSSRYLVKRTGEKVFLECVQDMDHENMFWYRQDPGLGLRLIYFSYDVKMKEKGDIPEGYSVSREKKERFSLILESASTNQTSMYLCASATGTREKLFFGSGTQLSVL.

The CDR3 DNA sequence: TGTGCCAGCAGCGCCGGACAGAAGAATGAAAAACTGTTTTTT. Encoded protein: CASSAGQKNEKLFF. The chain has TRBV7-9 and TRBJ1-4; perhaps TRBD1 as D (6 bases). Trimming shortened V by 5 bases and J by 5 bases, and 12 bases separated the two germline ends. CDR3 length: 14 residues. Germline V gene lookup returns CDR1 SEHNR and CDR2 FQNEAQ (reference sequence).

This chain joins TRBV7-8 and TRBJ1-4; D is undetermined. The CDR3 length is 15 residues. The V end lost 4 bases, the J end lost 0 bases, and 9 bases lay between the germline ends. Per germline, CDR1 SGHVS and CDR2 FQNEAQ. CDR3 nucleotides: TGTGCCAGCAGCTCCCTCAGGACAACTAATGAAAAACTGTTTTTT. It is translated as CASSSLRTTNEKLFF.

Points on this clone: The junction shows a germline mismatch at one end, possibly a read error. The chain recombines TRBV6-1 with TRBJ2-7, with D perhaps TRBD1 (6 bases). This CDR3 has 14 residues. Germline V CDR1 and CDR2: MNHNS, SASEGT. In nucleotides, the CDR3 is TGTGCCAGCAGTGAAGCAAGCGTGAGGGCAGGGGTTCTCTTC. Residues: CASSEASVRAGVLF.

This clone was observed a single time. The rearrangement uses TRBV28 and TRBJ1-1, with unresolved D. The CDR3 runs 15 residues. Germline V lookup: CDR1 MDHEN, CDR2 SYDVKM. V gave up 7 bases and J gave up 6 bases, with 21 bases separating them. In nucleotides, the CDR3 is TGTGCCAGCACCCTCAAACCCGGCCGGGTCGCTGAAGCTTTCTTT. Protein: CASTLKPGRVAEAFF.

Regarding this clone: Mismatch with germline at one junction end may stem from a read error. The rearrangement uses TRBV5-1 and TRBJ1-1; 7 positions match TRBD1. Germline V gene lookup returns CDR1 SGHRS and CDR2 YFSETQ. There are 15 residues in the CDR3. The CDR3 protein is CTSSPRQGLNFEAFF. Here the CDR3 DNA reads TGCACCAGCAGCCCGCGACAGGGTTTGAACTTTGAAGCTTTCTTT.

The chain links TRBV10-3 to TRBJ1-6, with D unclear. Looked up from germline, CDR1 is ENHRY and CDR2 is SYGVKD. The CDR3 length is 14 residues. Trimming removed 8 bases from V and 3 bases from J, with 11 bases in between. CDR3 nucleotides: TGTGCCATCCGCGACAATCTCTATAATTCACCCCTCCACTTT. It translates to CAIRDNLYNSPLHF.

Here the CDR3 reads CASSARRNSYEQYF. Written as DNA, the CDR3 is TGTGCCAGCAGCGCCAGGCGGAACTCCTACGAGCAGTACTTC. The chain employs TRBV4-2 and TRBJ2-7; no reliable D call. The CDR3 extends over 14 amino acids. V lost 5 bases and J 0 bases, leaving 11 bases between the germline ends. CDR1 and CDR2 from the germline V gene are LGHNA and YNFKEQ.

This chain links TRBV29-1 with TRBJ1-1; D is perhaps TRBD1 (6 bases). The CDR3 is 11 amino acids. Trimming shortened V by 3 bases and J by 8 bases, and 10 bases separated the two germline ends. The germline V gene has CDR1 SQVTM and CDR2 ANQGSEA. In DNA, the CDR3 is TGCAGCGTTGACTCCACAGGGGAAGCTTTCTTT. Its protein product is CSVDSTGEAFF.

With regard to this clone: The sample carries other DNA sequences with the same CDR3. The gene calls are TRBV7-2 and TRBJ2-7, with unresolved D. The CDR3 totals 14 residues. Germline assignment: CDR1 SGHTA and CDR2 FQGNSA. V shed 3 bases and J shed 0 bases, with 9 bases lying between them. The CDR3 DNA sequence: TGTGCCAGCAGCTTTGGCCAGGCCTCCTACGAGCAGTACTTC. Translated, it gives CASSFGQASYEQYF. The variable domain in full, completed from reference TRBV7-2 and TRBJ2-7, reads GAGVSQSPSNKVTEKGKDVELRCDPISGHTALYWYRQSLGQGLEFLIYFQGNSAPDKSGLPSDRFSAERTGGSVSTLTIQRTQQEDSAVYLCASSFGQASYEQYFGPGTRLTVT.

The rearrangement links TRBV27 to TRBJ2-7, with no clear D. V lost 4 bases, J lost 0 bases, and 4 bases lay in between. The CDR3 extends over 12 amino acids. The germline gives CDR1 MNHEY, CDR2 SMNVEV (reference sequence). The CDR3 region is CASSSGSYEQYF. The CDR3 DNA is TGTGCCAGCAGTTCCGGCTCCTACGAGCAGTACTTC.

This clone was found once. In nucleotides, the CDR3 is TGTGCCAGCAGCACGACTACCCGGACCGGGGAGCTGTTTTTT. It translates to CASSTTTRTGELFF. The V gene is TRBV7-3, the J gene TRBJ2-2; tentative D call: TRBD2 (5 bases). Trimming took 5 bases from V and 5 from J, leaving 12 bases between them. Per the germline V gene, CDR1 is SGHTA and CDR2 is FQGTGA. The CDR3 runs 14 residues.

The chain employs TRBV28 and TRBJ2-7, with D unresolved. V lost 7 bases and J 6 bases, leaving 10 bases between the germline ends. Germline values: CDR1 MDHEN, CDR2 SYDVKM. CDR3 length: 11 amino acids. The CDR3 is CASTGPREQYF. Here the CDR3 DNA reads TGTGCCAGCACCGGTCCCCGCGAGCAGTACTTC.

The chain recombines TRBV15 with TRBJ1-3; D is unresolved. Trimming shortened V by 1 base and J by 4 bases, and 8 bases separated the two germline ends. The length of the CDR3 is 14 residues. Germline V gives CDR1 LNHNV, CDR2 YYDKDF (reference sequence). As DNA, the CDR3 is TGTGCCACCAGCAGAGGCGAGGGAGGAAACACCATATATTTT. Translated: CATSRGEGGNTIYF. The entire variable domain, with the rest obtained from reference TRBV15 and TRBJ1-3, is as follows: DAMVIQNPRYQVTQFGKPVTLSCSQTLNHNVMYWYQQKSSQAPKLLFHYYDKDFNNEADTPDNFQSRRPNTSFCFLDIRSPGLGDTAMYLCATSRGEGGNTIYFGEGSWLTVV.

The chain uses TRBV28 and TRBJ2-5, with a tentative D call TRBD1 (6 bases). Trimming left V 2 bases short and J 5 bases short, with 12 bases between. Germline CDR1 reads MDHEN; CDR2 reads SYDVKM. This CDR3 region has 14 residues. CDR3 nucleotide sequence: TGTGCCAGCAGTTTAGATCAGGGGAGTGAGACCCAGTACTTC. It specifies CASSLDQGSETQYF.

The chain is built from TRBV5-8 and TRBJ2-3, with 15 positions matching TRBD2. CDR3 length: 18 amino acids. The ends lost 9 bases at V and 4 bases at J; junction bases unmatched: 15. Germline V gene sequence: CDR1 SGHTS, CDR2 YDEGEE. The CDR3, as DNA: TGTGCCACCCAAAAGGGACTAGCGGGGGGACTTACCTCAGATACGCAGTATTTT. Its protein is CATQKGLAGGLTSDTQYF.

V is TRBV20-1 and J is TRBJ2-7, with TRBD2 matching over 7 bases. The CDR3 has 13 amino acids. V shed 3 bases and J 5 bases; nucleotides not matched to a gene: 7. CDR1 is DFQATT and CDR2 is SNEGSKA in the germline V gene (reference sequence). CDR3 region: CSASGRESHEQYF. DNA for the CDR3: TGCAGTGCTAGTGGGCGGGAGAGCCACGAGCAGTACTTC.

V is TRBV28 and J is TRBJ1-2; 8 bases are shared with TRBD1. V lost 6 bases to trimming and J lost 6 bases; unmatched junction nucleotides: 3. The CDR3 has 12 residues. Germline V gives CDR1 MDHEN, CDR2 SYDVKM. The CDR3 protein is CASSGQGHGYTF. CDR3 bases: TGTGCCAGCAGCGGACAGGGCCATGGCTACACCTTC.

Turning to this clone: This same CDR3 is encoded by further DNA sequences in the sample. The V gene is TRBV18, the J gene TRBJ2-1; 10 bases are shared with TRBD2. V was pared by 3 bases and J by 4 bases, with 3 bases of the junction left unmatched. The CDR3 length is 15 residues. The germline V gene has CDR1 KGHSH and CDR2 LQKENI. The CDR3 DNA sequence: TGTGCCAGCTCACCCCGGACTAGCGGATACAATGAGCAGTTCTTC. Translating it yields CASSPRTSGYNEQFF.

J is TRBJ1-5 and V is TRBV15; possible D gene TRBD1, 6 bases. CDR1 and CDR2 from the germline V gene are LNHNV and YYDKDF (reference sequence). The CDR3 has 18 amino acids. Between the trimmed V and J ends, which lost 0 bases and 2 bases, there was a span of 17 bases. CDR3 sequence: CATSRDGSQGVGNQPQHF. DNA of the CDR3: TGTGCCACCAGCAGAGACGGGTCACAGGGAGTGGGCAATCAGCCCCAGCATTTT.

The rearrangement joins TRBV10-3 to TRBJ1-1, with a weak D call TRBD1 (5 bases). CDR1 and CDR2 from the germline V gene are ENHRY and SYGVKD. There are 13 residues in the CDR3. V was clipped by 7 bases and J by 1 base, with 10 bases between them. The CDR3 spells CAITLDKNTEAFF. The CDR3 coding sequence is TGTGCCATCACCTTGGACAAGAACACTGAAGCTTTCTTT.

This clone was detected only once. The rearrangement links TRBV7-3 to TRBJ2-2; D tentatively fits TRBD1 or TRBD2 (5 bases each). This CDR3 is 14 amino acids long. The germline V gene encodes CDR1 SGHTA and CDR2 FQGTGA. Trimming left V 5 bases short and J 0 bases short, with 7 bases between. The CDR3 sequence is CASSRDPNTGELFF. Written as DNA, the CDR3 is TGTGCCAGCAGCCGGGACCCGAACACCGGGGAGCTGTTTTTT.

The V and J genes are TRBV28 and TRBJ1-5; no reliable D call. The CDR3 spans 14 residues. Per the germline V gene, CDR1 is MDHEN and CDR2 is SYDVKM. V was pared by 8 bases and J by 2 bases, with 13 bases between. CDR3 loop: CASCTLGGNQPQHF. The DNA for the CDR3 is TGTGCCAGCTGTACCCTCGGCGGCAATCAGCCCCAGCATTTT.